This T cell receptor beta chain was found in a study of early T cells in non-severe SARS-CoV-2 infection. The germline V gene has CDR1 MDHEN and CDR2 SYDVKM. V lost 7 bases and J 2 bases, leaving 17 bases between the germline ends. The CDR3 is 15 amino acids. MiXCR was run by TCRdb on the 5' RACE reads, yielding one entry per CDR3 protein. Among 42,000 or so distinct CDR3 sequences listed, 11% were seen once. This clonotype was seen many times. This chain uses TRBV28 with TRBJ1-1; D ambiguous. The sequenced sample consisted of whole blood. The source is an adult who was a healthcare worker with PCR-confirmed SARS-CoV-2 infection or an uninfected control (not recorded which). The CDR3 reads CASTPSGSPNTEAFF. In DNA form, the CDR3 reads TGTGCCAGCACCCCGTCAGGCAGCCCTAACACTGAAGCTTTCTTT.